The entry below describes one TCR beta chain. Its cognate antigen is unknown. At one end the junction does not follow the germline gene, possibly because of a read error. The source of the sample is a study of post-analysis software for immune sequencing data. Across the whole study: Included courses were relapsing-remitting and secondary progressive multiple sclerosis; progressive-relapsing multiple sclerosis was also included. Study observations and caveats: Controls significantly exceeded multiple sclerosis patients in normalized Chao1 diversity.

The TCR beta cDNA libraries carried unique molecular identifiers. With about 0.9 to 11 million T cells as the source, some 510,000 cDNA molecules resulted. TCRdb recomputed calls from the PCR reads with MiXCR, one row per CDR3 protein. The table has hundreds of thousands of distinct CDR3 sequences, 25% to 30% seen once. Input material: blood. The source of this sequence is a girl aged 10-17 years with multiple sclerosis.

The CDR3 reads CSVIGQSNAQFF. The CDR3 DNA sequence: TGCAGCGTTATCGGACAGAGCAATGCGCAGTTCTTC. This rearrangement joins TRBV29-1 to TRBJ2-1; TRBD1 is a possible D gene (6 bases). The CDR3 covers 12 residues. Germline V gives CDR1 SQVTM, CDR2 ANQGSEA.